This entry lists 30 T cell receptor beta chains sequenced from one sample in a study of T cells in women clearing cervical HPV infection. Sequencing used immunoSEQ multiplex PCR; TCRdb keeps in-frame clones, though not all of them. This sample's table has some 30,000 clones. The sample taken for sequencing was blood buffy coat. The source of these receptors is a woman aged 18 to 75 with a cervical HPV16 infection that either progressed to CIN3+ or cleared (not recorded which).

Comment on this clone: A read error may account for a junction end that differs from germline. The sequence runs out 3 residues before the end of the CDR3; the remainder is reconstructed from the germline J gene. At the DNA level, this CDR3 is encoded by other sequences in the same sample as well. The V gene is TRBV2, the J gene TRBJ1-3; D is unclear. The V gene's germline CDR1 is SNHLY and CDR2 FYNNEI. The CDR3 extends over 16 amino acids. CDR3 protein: CASSPDSTLWGNTIYF. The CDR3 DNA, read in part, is TGTGCCAGCAGTCCGGACTCAACTCTCTGGGGAAACACT. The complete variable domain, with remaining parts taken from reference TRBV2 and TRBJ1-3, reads EPEVTQTPSHQVTQMGQEVILRCVPISNHLYFYWYRQILGQKVEFLVSFYNNEISEKSEIFDDQFSVERPDGSNFTLKIRSTKLEDSAMYFCASSPDSTLWGNTIYFGEGSWLTVV.

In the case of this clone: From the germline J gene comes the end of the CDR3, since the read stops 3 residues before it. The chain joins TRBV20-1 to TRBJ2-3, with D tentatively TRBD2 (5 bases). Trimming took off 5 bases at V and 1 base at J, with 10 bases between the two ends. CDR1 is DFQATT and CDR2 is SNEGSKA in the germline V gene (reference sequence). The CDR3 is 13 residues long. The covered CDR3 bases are TGCAGTGCTGCTAGCTGGGGCACAGATACG. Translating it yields CSAASWGTDT. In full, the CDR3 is CSAASWGTDTQYF.

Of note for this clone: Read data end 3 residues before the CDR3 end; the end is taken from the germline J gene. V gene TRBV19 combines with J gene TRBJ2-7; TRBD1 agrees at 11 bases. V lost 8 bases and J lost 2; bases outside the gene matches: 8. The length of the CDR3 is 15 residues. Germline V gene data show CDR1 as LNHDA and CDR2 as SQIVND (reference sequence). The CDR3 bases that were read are TGTGCCAGTTCTCCGGACAGGGGGCCGGCCTACGAG. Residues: CASSPDRGPAYE. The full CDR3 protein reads CASSPDRGPAYEQYF.

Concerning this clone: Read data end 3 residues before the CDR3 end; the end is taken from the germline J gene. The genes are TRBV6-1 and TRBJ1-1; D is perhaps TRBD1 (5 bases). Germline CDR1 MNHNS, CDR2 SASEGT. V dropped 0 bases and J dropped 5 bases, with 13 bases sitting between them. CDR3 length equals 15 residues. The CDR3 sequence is CASSEAARVGTEAFF. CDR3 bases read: TGTGCCAGCAGTGAAGCGGCCAGGGTGGGGACTGAA.

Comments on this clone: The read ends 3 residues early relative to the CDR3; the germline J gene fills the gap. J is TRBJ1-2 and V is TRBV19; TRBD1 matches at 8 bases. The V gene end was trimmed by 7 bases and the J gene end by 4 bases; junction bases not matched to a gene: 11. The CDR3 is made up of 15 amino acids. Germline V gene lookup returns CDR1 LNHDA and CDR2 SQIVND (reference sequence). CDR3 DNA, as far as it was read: TGTGCCAGTACCGTACTAACGGACAGGGTCTATGGC. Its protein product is CASTVLTDRVYG. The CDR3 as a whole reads CASTVLTDRVYGYTF.

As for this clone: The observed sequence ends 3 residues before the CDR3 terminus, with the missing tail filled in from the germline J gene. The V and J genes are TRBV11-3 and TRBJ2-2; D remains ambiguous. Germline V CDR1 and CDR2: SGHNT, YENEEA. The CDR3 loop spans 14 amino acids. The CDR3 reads CASSLEGIHEKLFF. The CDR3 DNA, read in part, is TGTGCCAGCAGCTTAGAGGGCATCCACGAAAAG.

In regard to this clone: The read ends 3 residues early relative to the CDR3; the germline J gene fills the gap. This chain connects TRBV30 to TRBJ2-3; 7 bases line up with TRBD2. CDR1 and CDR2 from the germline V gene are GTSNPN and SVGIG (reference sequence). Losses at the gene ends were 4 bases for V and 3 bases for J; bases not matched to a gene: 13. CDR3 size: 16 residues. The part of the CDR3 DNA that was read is TGTGCCTGGACCCCAGGGATTGGCGGGGGTACAGATACG. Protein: CAWTPGIGGGTDT. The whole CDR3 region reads CAWTPGIGGGTDTQYF.

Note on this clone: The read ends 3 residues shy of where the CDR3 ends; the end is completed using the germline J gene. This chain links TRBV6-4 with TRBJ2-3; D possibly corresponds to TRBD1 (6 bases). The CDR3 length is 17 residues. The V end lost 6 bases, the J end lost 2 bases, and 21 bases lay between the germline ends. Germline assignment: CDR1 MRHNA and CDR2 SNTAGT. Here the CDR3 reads CASSDPAGTPITDTQYF. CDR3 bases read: TGTGCCAGCAGCGACCCAGCAGGGACACCTATCACAGATACG.

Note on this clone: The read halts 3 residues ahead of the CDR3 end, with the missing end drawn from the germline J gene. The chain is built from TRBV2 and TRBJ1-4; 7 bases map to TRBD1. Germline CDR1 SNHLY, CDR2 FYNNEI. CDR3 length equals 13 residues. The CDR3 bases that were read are TGTGCCAGCAAATCCCAGGGGGATTCACCA. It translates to CASKSQGDSP. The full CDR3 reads CASKSQGDSPLFF.

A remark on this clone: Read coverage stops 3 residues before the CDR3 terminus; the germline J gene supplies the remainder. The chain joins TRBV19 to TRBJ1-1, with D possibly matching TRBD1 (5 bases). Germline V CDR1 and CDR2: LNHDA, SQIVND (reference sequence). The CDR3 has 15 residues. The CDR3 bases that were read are TGTGCCAGTAGTATCACGGGGGGGGATCGTGAGACA. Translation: CASSITGGDRET. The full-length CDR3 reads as CASSITGGDRETAFF.

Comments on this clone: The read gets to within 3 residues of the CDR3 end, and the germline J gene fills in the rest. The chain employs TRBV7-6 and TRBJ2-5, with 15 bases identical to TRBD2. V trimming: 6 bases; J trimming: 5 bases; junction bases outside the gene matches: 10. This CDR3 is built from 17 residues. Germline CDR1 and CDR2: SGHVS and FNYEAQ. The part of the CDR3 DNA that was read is TGTGCCAGCAGTCATGGACTAGCGGGGGGGCCTAGGGAGACC. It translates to CASSHGLAGGPRET. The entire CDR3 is CASSHGLAGGPRETQYF.

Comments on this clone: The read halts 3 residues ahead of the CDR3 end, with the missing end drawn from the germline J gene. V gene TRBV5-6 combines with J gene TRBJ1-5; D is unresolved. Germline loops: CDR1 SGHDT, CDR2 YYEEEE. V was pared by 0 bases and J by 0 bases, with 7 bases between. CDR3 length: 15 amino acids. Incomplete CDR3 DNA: TGTGCCAGCAGCTTGGGGCAGATTAGCAATCAGCCC. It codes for CASSLGQISNQP. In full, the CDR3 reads CASSLGQISNQPQHF.

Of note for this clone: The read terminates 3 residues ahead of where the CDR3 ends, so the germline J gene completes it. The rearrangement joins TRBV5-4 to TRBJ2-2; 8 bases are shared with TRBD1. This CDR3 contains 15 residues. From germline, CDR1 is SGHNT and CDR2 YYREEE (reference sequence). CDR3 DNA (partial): TGTGCCAGCAGCTCTGCAGGGGGCGCGAATGAAAAG. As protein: CASSSAGGANEK. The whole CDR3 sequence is CASSSAGGANEKLFF.

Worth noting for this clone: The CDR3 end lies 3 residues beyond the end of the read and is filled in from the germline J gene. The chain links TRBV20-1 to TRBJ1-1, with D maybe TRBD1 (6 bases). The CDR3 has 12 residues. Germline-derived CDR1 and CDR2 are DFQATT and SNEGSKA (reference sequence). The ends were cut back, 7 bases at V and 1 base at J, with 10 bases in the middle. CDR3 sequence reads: CSVLQGNTEAFF. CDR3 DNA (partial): TGCAGTGTTTTACAGGGGAACACTGAA.

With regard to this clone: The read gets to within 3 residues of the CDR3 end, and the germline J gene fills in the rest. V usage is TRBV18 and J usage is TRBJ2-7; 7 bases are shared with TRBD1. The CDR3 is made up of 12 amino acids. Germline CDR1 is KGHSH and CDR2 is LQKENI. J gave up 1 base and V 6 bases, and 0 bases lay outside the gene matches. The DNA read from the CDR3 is TGTGCCAGCTCGACAGGGTCCTACGAG. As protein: CASSTGSYE. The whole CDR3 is CASSTGSYEQYF.

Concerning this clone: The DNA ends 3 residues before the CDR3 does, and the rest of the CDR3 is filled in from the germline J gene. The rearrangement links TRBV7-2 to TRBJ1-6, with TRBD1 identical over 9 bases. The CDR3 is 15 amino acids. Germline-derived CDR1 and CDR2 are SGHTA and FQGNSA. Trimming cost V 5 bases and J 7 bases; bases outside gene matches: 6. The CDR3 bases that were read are TGTGCCAGCAGCCCGGACAGGGGATGGAATTCACCC. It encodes CASSPDRGWNSP. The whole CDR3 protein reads CASSPDRGWNSPLHF.

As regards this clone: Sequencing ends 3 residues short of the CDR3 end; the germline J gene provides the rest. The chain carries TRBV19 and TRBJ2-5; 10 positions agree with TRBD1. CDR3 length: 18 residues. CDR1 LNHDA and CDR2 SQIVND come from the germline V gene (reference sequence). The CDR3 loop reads CASSARPGTGAYTDTQYF. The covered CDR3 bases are TGTGCCAGTAGTGCCCGTCCCGGGACAGGGGCCTACACAGATACC.

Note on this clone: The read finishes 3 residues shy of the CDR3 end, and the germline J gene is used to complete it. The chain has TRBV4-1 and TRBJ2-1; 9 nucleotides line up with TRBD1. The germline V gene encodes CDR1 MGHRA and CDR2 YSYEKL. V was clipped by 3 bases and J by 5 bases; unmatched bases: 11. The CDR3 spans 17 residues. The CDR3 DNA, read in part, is TGCGCCAGCAGCCATCTTACCGGGACAGGGATTAACAATGAG. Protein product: CASSHLTGTGINNE. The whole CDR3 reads CASSHLTGTGINNEQFF.

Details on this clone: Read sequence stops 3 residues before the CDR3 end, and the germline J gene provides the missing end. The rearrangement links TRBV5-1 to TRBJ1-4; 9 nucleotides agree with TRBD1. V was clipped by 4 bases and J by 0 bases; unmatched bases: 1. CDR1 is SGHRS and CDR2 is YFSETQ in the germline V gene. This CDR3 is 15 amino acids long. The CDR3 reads CASSRQGATNEKLFF. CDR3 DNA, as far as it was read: TGCGCCAGCAGCCGACAGGGGGCAACTAATGAAAAA. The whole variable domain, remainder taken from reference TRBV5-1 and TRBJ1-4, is KAGVTQTPRYLIKTRGQQVTLSCSPISGHRSVSWYQQTPGQGLQFLFEYFSETQRNKGNFPGRFSGRQFSNSRSEMNVSTLELGDSALYLCASSRQGATNEKLFFGSGTQLSVL.

CDR3 protein: CASSLGGGATYEQFF. The covered CDR3 bases are TGCGCCAGCAGCTTGGGCGGGGGGGCTACCTATGAG. This chain connects TRBV5-1 to TRBJ2-1; TRBD2 aligns across 9 bases. The CDR3 extends 3 residues past the end of the read, so its final part is completed from the germline J gene. The CDR3 length is 15 residues. Germline lookup yields CDR1 SGHRS and CDR2 YFSETQ. V shed 0 bases and J 8 bases; nucleotides not matched to a gene: 6. Looking up the rest from reference TRBV5-1 and TRBJ2-1 gives the full variable domain: KAGVTQTPRYLIKTRGQQVTLSCSPISGHRSVSWYQQTPGQGLQFLFEYFSETQRNKGNFPGRFSGRQFSNSRSEMNVSTLELGDSALYLCASSLGGGATYEQFFGPGTRLTVL.

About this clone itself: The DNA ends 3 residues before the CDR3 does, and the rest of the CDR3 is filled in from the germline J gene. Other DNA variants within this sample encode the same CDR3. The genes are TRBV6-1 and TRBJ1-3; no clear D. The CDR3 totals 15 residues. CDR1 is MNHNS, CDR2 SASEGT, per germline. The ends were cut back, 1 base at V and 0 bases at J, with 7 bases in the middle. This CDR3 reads CASSEGHTSGNTIYF. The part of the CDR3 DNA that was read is TGTGCCAGCAGTGAAGGACATACCTCTGGAAACACC.

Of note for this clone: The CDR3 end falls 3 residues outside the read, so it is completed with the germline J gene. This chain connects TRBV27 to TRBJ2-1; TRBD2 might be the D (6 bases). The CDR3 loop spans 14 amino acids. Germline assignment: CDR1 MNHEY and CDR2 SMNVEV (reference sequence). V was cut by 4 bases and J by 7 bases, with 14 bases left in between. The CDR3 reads CASSSRGMGNEQFF. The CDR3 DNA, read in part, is TGTGCCAGCAGTTCCCGGGGGATGGGGAATGAG.

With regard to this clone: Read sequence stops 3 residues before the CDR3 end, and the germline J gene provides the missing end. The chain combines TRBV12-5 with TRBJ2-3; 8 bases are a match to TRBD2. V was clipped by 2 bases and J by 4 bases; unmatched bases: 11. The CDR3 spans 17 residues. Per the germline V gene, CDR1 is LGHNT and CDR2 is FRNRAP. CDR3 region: CASGLIIAGTSADTQYF. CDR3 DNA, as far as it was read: TGTGCTAGTGGTTTGATCATAGCGGGGACCTCCGCAGATACG. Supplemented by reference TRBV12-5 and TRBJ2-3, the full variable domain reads DARVTQTPRHKVTEMGQEVTMRCQPILGHNTVFWYRQTMMQGLELLAYFRNRAPLDDSGMPKDRFSAEMPDATLATLKIQPSEPRDSAVYFCASGLIIAGTSADTQYFGPGTRLTVL.

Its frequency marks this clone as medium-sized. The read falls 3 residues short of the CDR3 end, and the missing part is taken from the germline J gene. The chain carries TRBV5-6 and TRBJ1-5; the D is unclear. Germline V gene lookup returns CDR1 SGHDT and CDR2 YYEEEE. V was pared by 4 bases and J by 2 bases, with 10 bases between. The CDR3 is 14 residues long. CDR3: CASSAGMGNQPQHF. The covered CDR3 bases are TGTGCCAGCAGCGCGGGAATGGGCAATCAGCCC.

CDR3 DNA (partial): TGTGCCAGCGGACTAACCCTAGGAGAGACC. This translates into CASGLTLGET. The full CDR3 protein is CASGLTLGETQYF. The genes are TRBV12-3 or TRBV12-4 and TRBJ2-5; the D gene is possibly TRBD2 (6 bases). The sequence runs out 3 residues before the end of the CDR3; the remainder is reconstructed from the germline J gene. This CDR3 is 13 amino acids long. Trimming cost V 8 bases and J 4 bases, with 14 bases left between them.

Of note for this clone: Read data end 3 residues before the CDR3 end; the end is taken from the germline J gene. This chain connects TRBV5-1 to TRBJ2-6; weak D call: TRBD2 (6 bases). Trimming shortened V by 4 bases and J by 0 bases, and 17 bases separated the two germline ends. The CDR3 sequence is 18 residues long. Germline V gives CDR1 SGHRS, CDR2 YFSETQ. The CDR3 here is CASSLGTLVSSGANVLTF. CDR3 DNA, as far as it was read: TGCGCCAGCAGCCTAGGGACTCTTGTCAGCTCTGGGGCCAACGTC.

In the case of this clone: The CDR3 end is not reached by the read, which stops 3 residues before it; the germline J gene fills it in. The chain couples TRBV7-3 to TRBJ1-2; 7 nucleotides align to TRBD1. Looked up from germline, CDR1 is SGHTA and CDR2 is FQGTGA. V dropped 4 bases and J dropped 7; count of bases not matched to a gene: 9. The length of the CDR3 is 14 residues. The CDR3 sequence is CASSSSGQAVGYTF. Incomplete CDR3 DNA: TGTGCCAGCAGCTCTTCCGGACAGGCGGTTGGC.

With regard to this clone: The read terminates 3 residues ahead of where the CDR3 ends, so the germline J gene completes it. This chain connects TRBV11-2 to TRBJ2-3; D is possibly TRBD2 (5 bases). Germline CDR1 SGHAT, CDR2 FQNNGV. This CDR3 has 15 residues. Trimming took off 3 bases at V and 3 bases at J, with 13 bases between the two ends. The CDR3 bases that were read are TGTGCCAGCAGCTTTGGACGCGGGTGGACAGATACG. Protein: CASSFGRGWTDT. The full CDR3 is CASSFGRGWTDTQYF.

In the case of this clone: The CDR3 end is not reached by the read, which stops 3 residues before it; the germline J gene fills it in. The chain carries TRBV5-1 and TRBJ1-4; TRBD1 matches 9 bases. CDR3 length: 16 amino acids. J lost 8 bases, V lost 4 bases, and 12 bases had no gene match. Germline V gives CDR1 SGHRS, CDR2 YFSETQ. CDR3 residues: CASSRRQVGQGEKLFF. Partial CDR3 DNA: TGCGCCAGCAGCCGAAGGCAGGTGGGACAGGGCGAAAAA. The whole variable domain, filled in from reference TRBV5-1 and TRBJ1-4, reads KAGVTQTPRYLIKTRGQQVTLSCSPISGHRSVSWYQQTPGQGLQFLFEYFSETQRNKGNFPGRFSGRQFSNSRSEMNVSTLELGDSALYLCASSRRQVGQGEKLFFGSGTQLSVL.

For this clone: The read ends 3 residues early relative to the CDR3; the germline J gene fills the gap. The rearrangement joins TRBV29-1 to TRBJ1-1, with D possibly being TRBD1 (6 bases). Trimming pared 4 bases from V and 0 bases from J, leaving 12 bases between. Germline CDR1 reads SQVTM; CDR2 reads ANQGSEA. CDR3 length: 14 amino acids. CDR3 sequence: CSVAWGGLNTEAFF. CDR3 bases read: TGCAGCGTTGCGTGGGGGGGCTTGAACACTGAA. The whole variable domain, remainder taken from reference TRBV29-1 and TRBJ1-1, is SAVISQKPSRDICQRGTSLTIQCQVDSQVTMMFWYRQQPGQSLTLIATANQGSEATYESGFVIDKFPISRPNLTFSTLTVSNMSPEDSSIYLCSVAWGGLNTEAFFGQGTRLTVV.